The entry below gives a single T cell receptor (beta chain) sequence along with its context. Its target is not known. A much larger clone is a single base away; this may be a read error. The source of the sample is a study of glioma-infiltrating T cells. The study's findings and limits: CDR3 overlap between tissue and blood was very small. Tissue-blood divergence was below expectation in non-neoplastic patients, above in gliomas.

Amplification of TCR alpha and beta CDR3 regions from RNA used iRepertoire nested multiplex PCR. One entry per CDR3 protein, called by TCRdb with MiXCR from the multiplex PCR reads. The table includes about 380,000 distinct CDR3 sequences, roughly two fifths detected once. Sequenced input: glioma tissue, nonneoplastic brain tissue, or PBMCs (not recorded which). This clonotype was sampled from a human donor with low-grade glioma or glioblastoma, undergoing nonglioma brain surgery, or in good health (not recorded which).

For the CDR3, the DNA is TGCAGCGTGCCCCCCAAGAACACTGAAGCTTTCTTT. It codes for CSVPPKNTEAFF. The rearrangement uses TRBV29-1 and TRBJ1-1; unclear D gene. Trimming took off 6 bases at V and 1 base at J, with 9 bases between the two ends. The CDR3 spans 12 residues. Germline CDR1 SQVTM, CDR2 ANQGSEA.